This is a list of T cell receptor beta chains from one sample in a study of CD8 T cells in Susac syndrome. TCRdb reprocessed the immunoSEQ multiplex PCR reads via MiXCR and lists one record per CDR3 protein. The sample contains approximately 230,000 distinct CDR3 sequences, 90% to 95% of which appear only once. The specimen was CD4+ T cells from PBMCs. Receptor source: a human donor with multiple sclerosis. CDR3s include the opening cysteine and the closing phenylalanine or tryptophan. D genes are given only for firm matches. Rows give clone size only sometimes, using once, few, many, or a class for an expanded clone.

- - TRBJ2-1 TRBV7-8 CASSFGPARDEQFF TGTGCCAGCAGCTTTGGACCAGCTCGGGATGAGCAGTTCTTC
- TRBD2 TRBJ2-5 TRBV28 CASSSAGGLAGGETQYF TGTGCCAGCAGTTCCGCCGGAGGACTAGCGGGAGGGGAGACCCAGTACTTC
- - TRBJ2-5 TRBV7-9 CASSLSPLGVQETQYF TGTGCCAGCAGCTTAAGCCCCTTGGGGGTACAAGAGACCCAGTACTTC
- - TRBJ2-7 TRBV6-6 CASSYAGIGDEQYF TGTGCCAGCAGTTACGCGGGGATAGGAGACGAGCAGTACTTC
- TRBD1 TRBJ2-5 TRBV29-1 CSIGQGPETQYF TGCAGCATAGGACAGGGTCCAGAGACCCAGTACTTC
- - TRBJ2-7 TRBV20-1 CSATPGDYEQYF TGCAGTGCCACTCCGGGGGACTACGAGCAGTACTTC
- - TRBJ1-5 TRBV20-1 CSAIPSGRNQPQHF TGCAGTGCTATCCCGTCGGGGCGCAATCAGCCCCAGCATTTT
- TRBD1 TRBJ1-4 TRBV9 CASSVGDRDSNEKLFF TGTGCCAGCAGCGTAGGAGACAGGGATTCTAATGAAAAACTGTTTTTT
once - TRBJ2-7 TRBV12-3/TRBV12-4 CASRTRGYEQYF TGTGCCTCCAGAACACGCGGCTACGAGCAGTACTTC
- - TRBJ1-5 TRBV7-8 CASSHRGHNQPQHF TGTGCCAGCAGCCACCGGGGCCATAATCAGCCCCAGCATTTT
- - TRBJ2-5 TRBV6-5 CASRKSQETQYF TGTGCCAGCAGGAAGAGTCAAGAGACCCAGTACTTC
- - TRBJ2-1 TRBV5-4 CASSFEIKAVYNEQFF TGTGCCAGCAGCTTCGAAATTAAAGCGGTATACAATGAGCAGTTCTTC
- - TRBJ1-1 TRBV6-2/TRBV6-3 CASRIRAVNTEAFF TGTGCCAGCAGAATCCGGGCCGTGAACACTGAAGCTTTCTTT
- TRBD1 TRBJ2-3 TRBV7-2 CASPYRGPGTDTQYF TGTGCCAGCCCTTACAGGGGGCCCGGGACAGATACGCAGTATTTT
- - TRBJ2-2 TRBV29-1 CSVGDGSNTGELFF TGCAGCGTTGGGGACGGCTCGAACACCGGGGAGCTGTTTTTT
- TRBD2 TRBJ2-1 TRBV7-3 CASSLGTSGMNEQFF TGTGCCAGCAGCTTAGGCACTAGCGGGATGAATGAGCAGTTCTTC
- TRBD1 TRBJ2-3 TRBV15 CATATPGQGAGDTQYF TGTGCCACCGCGACCCCGGGACAGGGGGCGGGAGATACGCAGTATTTT
- - TRBJ2-5 TRBV20-1 CSALRWAGAQETQYF TGCAGTGCCCTGCGGTGGGCAGGGGCTCAAGAGACCCAGTACTTC
- - TRBJ2-5 TRBV6-6 CASSYSWTALGEAQYF TGTGCCAGCAGTTACTCATGGACAGCGCTCGGGGAGGCCCAGTACTTC
- - TRBJ1-6 TRBV7-2 CASSLYQGGSPLHF TGTGCCAGCAGCTTATACCAGGGAGGATCACCCCTCCACTTT
once TRBD2 TRBJ2-2 TRBV7-3 CASSVTSVGVGELFF TGTGCCAGCAGCGTCACTAGCGTTGGGGTTGGGGAGCTGTTTTTT
- TRBD2 TRBJ2-3 TRBV18 CASSPVLAGGVTDTQYF TGTGCCAGCTCACCAGTTCTAGCGGGGGGCGTCACAGATACGCAGTATTTT
- - TRBJ2-4 TRBV9 CASSVGVEGYIQYF TGTGCCAGCAGCGTAGGGGTAGAGGGGTACATTCAGTACTTC
- TRBD1 TRBJ2-5 TRBV12-3/TRBV12-4 CASSSRQGWQETQYF TGTGCCAGCAGTTCCAGACAGGGGTGGCAAGAGACCCAGTACTTC
- TRBD2 TRBJ2-7 TRBV28 CACLAGGTYEQYF TGTGCCTGTCTCGCGGGGGGCACCTACGAGCAGTACTTC
- TRBD1 TRBJ1-2 TRBV23-1 CASHYHGGQGAHGYTF TGCGCCAGCCACTACCATGGGGGACAGGGGGCGCACGGCTACACCTTC
- - TRBJ1-4 TRBV7-9 CASSTTSGVGKLFF TGTGCCAGCAGCACGACGTCGGGGGTCGGAAAACTGTTTTTT
- - TRBJ1-1 TRBV19 CASSHIFDSNTEAFF TGTGCCAGTAGTCACATCTTTGATTCGAACACTGAAGCTTTCTTT
- - TRBJ1-2 TRBV2 CASKTGQTRYGYTF TGTGCCAGCAAGACCGGACAGACACGCTATGGCTACACCTTC
- - TRBJ1-2 TRBV7-3 CASSLVPGDVYGYTF TGTGCCAGCAGCTTAGTTCCTGGGGACGTTTATGGCTACACCTTC
once - TRBJ2-5 TRBV5-1 CASSLSSGKKETQYF TGCGCCAGCAGCTTGAGTTCAGGCAAGAAGGAGACCCAGTACTTC
- - TRBJ2-5 TRBV28 CASSFGRGGQETQYF TGTGCCAGCAGTTTCGGCCGGGGAGGCCAAGAGACCCAGTACTTC